The 8 T cell receptor beta chains reported below all come from one sample, sequenced in a study of regulatory T cells in long-lasting Graves disease. The TCR beta library used iRepertoire HTBI primers with Arm-PCR amplification of CDR3. TCRdb recomputed calls from the multiplex PCR reads with MiXCR, one row per CDR3 protein. Of about 430,000 distinct CDR3 sequences listed, 21% are singletons. This sample's time point: persistent/refractory GD, antithyroid drugs over 5 years with positive TRAb. Making the TCR library involved RNA that had been extracted from PBMCs. The sample was peripheral blood mononuclear cells (PBMCs), taken when the disease was refractory, from a patient treated with antithyroid drugs. These receptors all stem from a female donor with Graves disease.

This chain links TRBV18 with TRBJ1-6; a possible D gene is TRBD1 (6 bases). V was trimmed by 6 bases and J by 7 bases, leaving 22 bases between them. The CDR3 loop spans 17 amino acids. Germline V lookup: CDR1 KGHSH, CDR2 LQKENI. As DNA, the CDR3 is TGTGCCAGCTCGCGACGCTACCAGGGGTTTCCAAATTCACCCCTCCACTTT. Translating it yields CASSRRYQGFPNSPLHF.

The table lists this clonotype with many counts. V is TRBV28 and J is TRBJ2-7; 14 positions agree with TRBD2. Germline-derived CDR1 and CDR2 are MDHEN and SYDVKM. The J segment lost 3 bases and the V segment lost 8 bases, leaving 3 bases of the junction unmatched. There are 14 residues in the CDR3. DNA of the CDR3: TGTGCCAGCGATGGGACTAGCGGGAGCTACGAGCAGTACTTC. Protein: CASDGTSGSYEQYF.

The chain employs TRBV27 and TRBJ2-7; D remains unclear. The CDR3 extends over 16 amino acids. CDR1 is MNHEY, CDR2 SMNVEV, per germline (reference sequence). Trimming removed 4 bases at V and 2 bases at J, with 18 bases between. For the CDR3, the DNA is TGTGCCAGCAGTTCTCCCTCGACTGGGCGAGCCTACGAGCAGTACTTC. This sequence encodes CASSSPSTGRAYEQYF.

V usage is TRBV9 and J usage is TRBJ2-1, with TRBD2 matching over 9 bases. The length of the CDR3 is 14 residues. From germline, CDR1 is SGDLS and CDR2 YYNGEE. The V gene end was trimmed by 4 bases and the J gene end by 7 bases; junction bases not matched to a gene: 6. The DNA of the CDR3 is TGTGCCAGCAGCCCCGGACTAGCGAGGAATGAGCAGTTCTTC. It is translated as CASSPGLARNEQFF.

This clonotype appeared many times. The V gene is TRBV2, the J gene TRBJ2-7; 7 bases line up with TRBD1. The CDR3 contains 14 residues. Germline CDR1 is SNHLY and CDR2 is FYNNEI. The V and J ends lost 6 bases and 6 bases, in that order; junction bases with no gene match: 11. The CDR3 sequence: CASRGTEFGLEQYF. CDR3 nucleotides: TGTGCCAGCAGAGGGACAGAGTTCGGACTCGAGCAGTACTTC.

On this clonotype itself: A much larger clone sits a single nucleotide away, making a read error possible. The CDR3 ends on some other residue instead of the conserved phenylalanine or tryptophan, so this is likely a read error. The chain uses TRBV2 and TRBJ2-6; D possibly corresponds to TRBD2 (5 bases). V was shortened by 8 bases and J by 0 bases, with 11 bases between the two germline ends. This CDR3 region has 15 residues. Germline-derived CDR1 and CDR2 are SNHLY and FYNNEI. CDR3 protein: CASFLRGSGANVLTS. CDR3 bases: TGTGCCAGCTTTTTACGGGGCTCTGGGGCCAACGTCCTGACTTCC.

The gene calls are TRBV28 and TRBJ2-1; 10 positions match TRBD1. The trim removed 3 bases at V and 4 bases at J, leaving 3 bases unmatched. Germline V gives CDR1 MDHEN, CDR2 SYDVKM. This CDR3 has 15 amino acids. The CDR3 protein is CASSLGQGLYNEQFF. Here the CDR3 DNA reads TGTGCCAGCAGTTTGGGACAGGGGCTGTACAATGAGCAGTTCTTC.

This clonotype has ten or more counts. V is TRBV20-1 and J is TRBJ2-7; D may be TRBD2 (5 bases). This CDR3 is built from 13 residues. The ends were cut back, 5 bases at V and 2 bases at J, with 13 bases in the middle. Germline V gene data show CDR1 as DFQATT and CDR2 as SNEGSKA (reference sequence). The CDR3 nucleotides read TGCAGTGCTCCCTCACTAGAGCCCTACGAGCAGTACTTC. Encoded protein: CSAPSLEPYEQYF.